The entry that follows covers one T cell receptor (beta chain) sequence. What it binds is not known. A multiplex PCR was run with 60 Vbeta primers and 13 Jbeta primers. Libraries were prepared by immunoSEQ multiplex PCR; TCRdb keeps only in-frame clonotypes and omits some of them. Of some 100,000 clones listed, 69% are singletons. The data were taken from a study of cytomegalovirus exposure and HLA in healthy donors. Study at large: Unique TCR beta sequences numbering approximately 120 million came from approximately 180 million T cells in an earlier analysis.

General study points: Analysis was carried out at a later point, and it linked a missense DCLRE1C variant to TCR beta V- and J-gene trimming. Among the CMV-associated chains, a few were confirmed in vitro as specific for CMV antigens.

The CDR3 has 15 amino acids. CDR1 LNHNV and CDR2 YYDKDF come from the germline V gene (reference sequence). V gave up 0 bases and J gave up 4 bases, with 9 bases separating them. This chain links TRBV15 with TRBJ2-2; possibly TRBD2 for D (6 bases). The specimen sequenced was PBMCs. The TCR comes from a woman in her seventies in good health and CMV-seropositive. The CDR3, as DNA: TGTGCCACCAGCAGAGATCAGGGAGGCACCGGGGAGCTGTTTTTT. It encodes CATSRDQGGTGELFF. The full variable domain, with the rest looked up from reference TRBV15 and TRBJ2-2, is DAMVIQNPRYQVTQFGKPVTLSCSQTLNHNVMYWYQQKSSQAPKLLFHYYDKDFNNEADTPDNFQSRRPNTSFCFLDIRSPGLGDTAMYLCATSRDQGGTGELFFGEGSRLTVL.